This T cell receptor (beta chain) was captured in a study of cytomegalovirus exposure and HLA in healthy donors (TCRdb year 2017). Background for the entire study: An earlier analysis of several hundred of the donors reported about 290 Gb of sequence data and 120 million or so unique TCR beta sequences from about 200 million T cells. In a later genetic analysis, genome-wide SNP genotypes for about 60% of the 666 donors were used, and that subset was treated as a discovery cohort. Among the approximately 400 genotyped donors, approximately 76% belonged to the genetic ancestry cluster associated with self-reported Caucasian donors. Alongside the repertoire data, information on donor age, sex, ethnicity and CMV serostatus was compiled. In an earlier analysis of a few hundred of the donors, high-throughput TCR beta sequencing was used to judge whether each TCR beta V gene segment behaved as functional or pseudogenic. An early release that covered about 600 HLA-typed donors contained about 300 gigabases of sequencing data and around 80 million unique TCR sequences. The study was designed to test whether signatures of past pathogen exposure could be identified by cataloging public T cell receptors. The study used immunosequencing to profile the T cell repertoires of around 600 subjects and linked those repertoires to cytomegalovirus serostatus. A handful of DR-DQ haplotypes were handled as single units for association and clustering because linkage in the cohort was strong. The later analysis used no new phenotypic data to find candidate immune exposures, relying instead on TCR beta sequences and their occurrence across donors. Across 398 genotyped donors of the cohort, an average of about 220,000 unique TCR beta nucleotide sequences per donor were sequenced, and roughly a sixth of those sequences were non-productive. HLA typing covered class I and class II loci at four-digit resolution. Besides the first cohort of around 700 subjects, a separate validation cohort made up of 95 to 150 different subjects was used. A later analysis re-examined previously published TCR beta repertoires from about 670 donors and added high-resolution HLA genotyping to investigate patterns of TCR occurrence. All discovery cohort repertoires had been generated using a single sequencing platform. Typing coverage varied by locus: roughly 629-640 donors for A, B, C, DRB1 and DQB1; 522 for DQA1; about 600 for DPA1; approximately 470 for DPB1. To predict cytomegalovirus infection status, the study combined high-throughput TCR immunosequencing, statistical association of individual TCRs with disease status, and machine learning. Overall study results and their limits: According to a later analysis, TCR association rates differed among HLA loci, with DRB1 alleles showing the most associated TCRs and HLA-C alleles showing the fewest. Compared with the approximately 670-donor mean, donors in an Asian-associated ancestry cluster had fewer N-insertions in productive TCRs, according to a later genetic analysis. A cluster of highly shared sequence variants was judged likely to be a technical artifact of the sequencing pipeline. In a later analysis, 16,951 TCR beta sequences were associated with specific HLA alleles at a false discovery rate of 0.05. Compared with equally common non-associated chains, HLA-associated TCR beta chains in a later analysis were more clonally expanded and had lower generation probabilities. Because counts were too low, 15 to 20 rarely observed V segments, including chromosome 9 orphons, were left out of the earlier analysis of over 550 of the donors. The classifier was reported to diagnose cytomegalovirus status with high specificity and sensitivity in both the original and validation cohorts. In a later analysis, most CMV-associated TCR beta chains were found to appear HLA-restricted, with HLA associations seemingly driven largely by CMV exposure. According to the authors, the approach could potentially be generalized to other disease states and immunological phenotypes. Broadly in line with IMGT annotations, most TCR beta V segments showed up in productive rearrangements about 90% or about 30% of the time in an earlier analysis of around 550 of the donors. A further reported finding was that TCR beta sequences accurately predicted the HLA-A and HLA-B alleles for most subjects in the first cohort. Strong co-occurrence of HLA alleles, especially DR and DQ, made assigning TCR associations to individual alleles difficult. Linkage disequilibrium might explain the correlated functional status among segregating V segments, but an unknown experimental factor could not be ruled out. Across donors, most TCR sequences were observed very rarely, whereas some public TCRs were present in many individuals. Presence/absence analyses assumed roughly uniform sequencing depth across donors, an assumption that may not hold. The cohort was sequenced for TCR beta chains only, and without alpha or paired-chain data the features that could be detected were limited. The 87-base-pair reads could not distinguish some IMGT-functional V segments, including TRBV6-2 and TRBV6-3, so those segments were excluded. Because HLA typing was missing for some donors at each locus, association tests included only the typed subset. In the study, approximately 160 TCR beta chains were listed as associated with cytomegalovirus. In vitro tests confirmed that a few of the cytomegalovirus-associated TCR beta chains recognize cytomegalovirus antigens. A later genetic analysis associated a missense DCLRE1C variant with V-gene and J-gene trimming of TCR beta chains, and an independent cohort replicated the association. The only immune exposure information available for the cohort was CMV serostatus. Several of the top co-occurrence clusters appeared to be linked to parvovirus B19, influenza, CMV and Epstein-Barr virus, according to a later analysis.

The cohort was made up of roughly 670 healthy bone marrow donors. At the time of sampling, all cohort members were nominally healthy, though unrecorded immune exposures were likely present. The donor tested CMV seronegative and was one of the 352 seronegative cohort members. A peripheral blood sample was provided by each donor, and peripheral blood mononuclear cells were used for TCR beta sequencing. Genomic DNA extraction from the blood cell samples was performed with the Qiagen DNeasy Blood Extraction Kit. With regard to this clone: Its antigen remains undetermined. No per-base quality is available; no much larger clone lies one base away.

The library was generated by the immunoSEQ multiplex PCR assay. The multiplex PCR relied on a mix of 60 forward primers for TCR Vbeta segments and 13 reverse primers for TCR Jbeta segments. The CDR3 region of rearranged TCR beta genes was amplified from genomic DNA by a multiplex PCR assay. Amplified TCR beta libraries were sequenced as 87-base-pair reads on the Illumina HiSeq System. The authors' pipeline ran thus. Across the 670 or so repertoires, a later analysis counted roughly 84 million unique TCR beta chains, approximately 10 million of which were shared by at least two donors. Raw reads were error-corrected and collapsed into unique sequences with a nearest-neighbor algorithm that merged closely related sequences to remove PCR and sequencing errors. Alignment of CDR3 sequences to IMGT reference sequences was used to assign V, D and J gene segments. For a sequence to be retained, at least a six-nucleotide match to both a V gene segment and a J gene segment was required. Rearrangements were called productive when the CDR3 lacked stop codons and stayed in frame with V and J; all others were non-productive. CDR3 was defined according to IMGT convention as the region running from the second conserved V-encoded cysteine to the conserved J-encoded phenylalanine. The earlier analysis of some 540 of the donors excluded any sequence lacking an unambiguous match to a single V gene segment. In an earlier analysis of 450 to 750 of the donors, a V segment was called functional when productive rearrangements were above 56.7%, and segregating when the standard deviation between donors exceeded 5%. A statistical classification framework was built to diagnose cytomegalovirus status from the catalog of TCR beta chain sequences. A later analysis assigned V and J genes by comparing TCR nucleotide sequences with IMGT/GENE-DB human TR gene sequences. In a later analysis, CDR3 sequences and most-parsimonious VDJ recombination scenarios were assigned using the TCRdist pipeline. In a later analysis, each TCR beta chain was defined by its CDR3 amino acid sequence together with its V-gene family, and reads lacking a unique V-gene family were excluded. As a way to deal with suspected cross-contamination and a sequencing artifact, a later analysis dropped roughly 620 nucleotide sequences that were highly shared and had low generation probability. In a later analysis, a clonal expansion index for each public chain was calculated from normalized within-repertoire ranks of inferred template counts. A later analysis computed generation probabilities with a VDJ recombination model fitted to out-of-frame rearrangements, and checked the results against IGoR. A later analysis scored TCR-TCR, TCR-HLA and TCR-CMV co-occurrence with hypergeometric tests, applying a repertoire-size bias correction to TCR pairs. False discovery rates were estimated in a later analysis by permuting HLA or CMV assignments 20 times. A later analysis grouped co-occurring TCRs with DBSCAN, adding TCRdist sequence similarity when clustering within HLA-allele-positive subsets. Co-occurrence clustering excluded repertoires with fewer than 30,000 or more than 120,000 public chains, plus five with anomalous nucleotide sharing. Entries here come from immuneACCESS through TCRdb and include only in-frame sequences with V and J called. Some clones fail to appear in such tables; in the studies checked, an unresolved V gene covers under half of the shortfall, and the cause of the remainder is unknown. V and J calls plus clone size are reproduced from that table; the DNA served to infer D and trimming. This sample has 40,000 or so clones in its table, and over 70% of those were observed once. The ten largest clonotypes hold less than 7% of the sample.

CDR1 and CDR2 were assigned from the germline V gene as KGHSH and LQKENI. Taken from cysteine to phenylalanine, the CDR3 has 16 residues. Only the CDR3 DNA stays, 48 bases, in frame from base 1. V is shortened by 2 bases, J by 3 bases, and the region joining them spans 16 bases. The receptor's source is a young man in good health and CMV-seronegative. Here the chain combines TRBV18 and TRBJ1-2; the D gene cannot be named for sure. The sequencing input was PBMCs. The CDR3 region: CASSPIGSLGDYGYTF. In nucleotides, the sequence is TGTGCCAGCTCACCAATTGGGTCGCTGGGCGACTATGGCTACACCTTC.